This T cell receptor beta chain was documented in a study of T cell changes during pregnancy in multiple sclerosis (dated by TCRdb to about 2019). A note on the overall study: In women with multiple sclerosis, the researchers looked at how the T cell repertoire shifted as pregnancy progressed.

A remark on this clone: Its antigen is unknown. There are no base qualities to consult, and no much larger clone falls within one base.

Germline trimming: 5 bases from V, 7 bases from J; junction bases outside gene matches: 10. The CDR3 runs 16 residues from the cysteine to the phenylalanine. CDR3 DNA only is kept here, 48 bases in frame from base 1. According to the germline V gene, CDR1 reads SNHLY and CDR2 reads FYNNEI. Library construction relied on the immunoSEQ multiplex PCR assay. Here the immuneACCESS table is served through TCRdb, limited to in-frame sequences with V and J called. Missing clones are a known gap in these copies; in checked studies unresolved V genes cover under half, and the rest lacks a known reason. This sample gives just over 30,000 clones in total; 87% of them show up just once. About 9.6% of the sample is in the top ten clones.

Sequenced here: CD8+ T cells from peripheral blood mononuclear cells, sampled in the first trimester of pregnancy. The TCR originated in a female donor with multiple sclerosis, enrolled in a pregnancy study. This chain is built from TRBV2 and TRBJ2-1; 11 of the junction bases match TRBD2. In nucleotides, the sequence is TGTGCCAGCAGTACTACTAGCGGGGGATCGCGGAATGAGCAGTTCTTC. Its translation reads: CASSTTSGGSRNEQFF.